This entry lists 22 T cell receptor beta chains sequenced from one sample in a study of shared clonotypes between healthy human individuals. The assay was immunoSEQ multiplex PCR, and TCRdb's table has in-frame clones only and misses some. The data show roughly 1 million clones, 70% to 80% seen once. The source material was memory CD4+ T cells from PBMCs. Indicated subset: CD45RA-negative fraction. The origin of the receptors is a man aged 18-30 years in good health. Some clones in this sample may be carry-over from other donors' samples.

J is TRBJ2-1 and V is TRBV11-3, with 9 bases lining up with TRBD2. Trimming at V came to 4 bases and at J to 9 bases, leaving 13 bases not matched to a gene. The length of the CDR3 is 16 residues. Germline-derived CDR1 and CDR2 are SGHNT and YENEEA. CDR3 region: CASSSATGTSRGEQFF. The CDR3, as DNA: TGTGCCAGCAGCTCCGCTACCGGGACTAGCAGGGGTGAGCAGTTCTTC.

The chain uses TRBV27 and TRBJ1-2; possible D gene TRBD1, 5 bases. Germline CDR1 is MNHEY and CDR2 is SMNVEV (reference sequence). The CDR3 loop spans 15 amino acids. V lost 4 bases, J lost 4 bases, and 16 bases lay in between. The CDR3 coding sequence is TGTGCCAGCAGTTCCTGGGGCGAGGACTCCTATGGCTACACCTTC. This translates into CASSSWGEDSYGYTF.

The chain links TRBV7-2 to TRBJ2-3; no clear D. Looked up from germline, CDR1 is SGHTA and CDR2 is FQGNSA. CDR3 length: 15 residues. V was trimmed by 3 bases and J by 4 bases, leaving 14 bases between them. The CDR3 spells CASSFEEVRADTQYF. The DNA for the CDR3 is TGTGCCAGCAGCTTTGAAGAAGTAAGGGCAGATACGCAGTATTTT.

The CDR3 sequence: CASSQPELTNTGELFF. The CDR3 bases are TGTGCCAGCAGCCAACCAGAGCTAACGAACACCGGGGAGCTGTTTTTT. This chain joins TRBV4-2 and TRBJ2-2; the D is unclear. Germline V gene data show CDR1 as LGHNA and CDR2 as YNFKEQ. This CDR3 comprises 16 residues. The V end lost 2 bases, the J end lost 0 bases, and 10 bases lay between the germline ends.

This chain uses TRBV11-1 with TRBJ1-2, with unresolved D. Germline V gives CDR1 SGHAT, CDR2 FQDESV (reference sequence). The V end lost 4 bases, the J end lost 10 bases, and 19 bases lay between the germline ends. This CDR3 is 14 amino acids long. The CDR3 loop reads CASSSDLAGGDYTF. The CDR3 nucleotides read TGTGCCAGCAGCTCCGACCTGGCGGGTGGCGACTACACCTTC.

J is TRBJ1-2 and V is TRBV28; 7 nucleotides agree with TRBD1. This CDR3 spans 13 amino acids. Trimming took 6 bases from V and 8 from J; bases not matched to a gene: 9. Per the germline V gene, CDR1 is MDHEN and CDR2 is SYDVKM. The CDR3 DNA is TGTGCCAGCAGCCCCCGGGACAGAAGGGGCTACACCTTC. This codes for CASSPRDRRGYTF.

In its sample, this clone was seen once. CDR3 coding DNA: TGTGCCAGCAGCTTGACCCAGGGCTCCTACAATGAGCAGTTCTTC. Amino acids: CASSLTQGSYNEQFF. The gene calls are TRBV5-4 and TRBJ2-1, with a tentative D call TRBD1 (5 bases). CDR1 is SGHNT, CDR2 YYREEE, per germline (reference sequence). V lost 1 base to trimming and J lost 0 bases, with 8 bases between them. The CDR3 spans 15 residues.

This chain joins TRBV5-1 and TRBJ2-1; D remains unclear. This CDR3 has 15 amino acids. Germline CDR1 reads SGHRS; CDR2 reads YFSETQ. Trimming took 0 bases from V and 2 from J, leaving 9 bases between them. The CDR3 sequence is CASSLEGLAYNEQFF. DNA for the CDR3: TGCGCCAGCAGCTTGGAAGGGCTCGCCTACAATGAGCAGTTCTTC.

The V call is TRBV13, the J call TRBJ2-1; 7 positions match TRBD2. This CDR3 is 17 amino acids long. The germline V gene encodes CDR1 PRHDT and CDR2 FYEKMQ (reference sequence). The ends lost 4 bases at V and 0 bases at J; junction bases unmatched: 9. The CDR3 reads CASSSKLAPDSYNEQFF. The CDR3 DNA is TGTGCCAGCAGCTCTAAACTAGCGCCAGACTCCTACAATGAGCAGTTCTTC.

This rearrangement joins TRBV9 to TRBJ2-7; 8 bases are a match to TRBD1. With V trimmed by 2 bases and J by 3 bases, 7 bases remained unmatched. This CDR3 comprises 15 residues. In germline, CDR1 is SGDLS, CDR2 YYNGEE. The CDR3 spells CASSVGQGAIYEQYF. The CDR3 coding sequence is TGTGCCAGCAGCGTTGGACAGGGAGCAATCTACGAGCAGTACTTC.

The rearrangement joins TRBV6-1 to TRBJ2-5, with 8 positions matching TRBD1. After removal of 5 bases from V and 11 bases from J, the junction contained 4 bases not matched to a gene. Germline CDR1 MNHNS, CDR2 SASEGT. The CDR3 runs 11 residues. CDR3 sequence reads: CASSPRDRQYF. The CDR3 nucleotides read TGTGCCAGCAGTCCCCGGGACAGGCAGTACTTC.

Turning to this clone: Other DNA sequences within the sample encode an identical CDR3. V gene TRBV11-2 combines with J gene TRBJ2-3; D possibly corresponds to TRBD2 (5 bases). The CDR3 consists of 13 residues. Trimming shortened V by 2 bases and J by 3 bases, and 6 bases separated the two germline ends. CDR1 and CDR2 from the germline V gene are SGHAT and FQNNGV. DNA for the CDR3: TGTGCCAGCAGCTTACGAGGGACAGATACGCAGTATTTT. This sequence encodes CASSLRGTDTQYF.

The chain combines TRBV18 with TRBJ1-1; TRBD1 is a possible D gene (5 bases). Germline lookup yields CDR1 KGHSH and CDR2 LQKENI. The CDR3 is 15 residues long. The V end lost 0 bases, the J end lost 10 bases, and 18 bases lay between the germline ends. CDR3 nucleotides: TGTGCCAGCTCACCACCGTCTGGGGGGACTTTTCTAGCTTTCTTT. The encoded protein is CASSPPSGGTFLAFF.

A note on this clone: The sample contains more than one DNA sequence encoding this CDR3. This chain uses TRBV5-1 with TRBJ2-2, with 10 bases identical to TRBD2. Per germline, CDR1 SGHRS and CDR2 YFSETQ. CDR3 length: 15 amino acids. The V and J ends lost 4 bases and 5 bases, in that order; junction bases with no gene match: 5. The CDR3 region has the DNA TGCGCCAGCAGCCTAACTAGCGGGAATACCGGGGAGCTGTTTTTT. Amino acid sequence: CASSLTSGNTGELFF.

The chain carries TRBV5-1 and TRBJ2-5, with 15 bases that match TRBD2. The ends lost 4 bases at V and 4 bases at J; junction bases unmatched: 11. CDR3 length: 18 residues. Per the germline V gene, CDR1 is SGHRS and CDR2 is YFSETQ. The CDR3 DNA is TGCGCCAGCAGCCCTGGACTAGCGGGAGGGCCTTCGGGAGAGACCCAGTACTTC. It yields the protein CASSPGLAGGPSGETQYF.

The gene calls are TRBV29-1 and TRBJ2-5; D unclear. The DNA end favors TRBJ2-7, so the J call may be wrong. The germline V gene has CDR1 SQVTM and CDR2 ANQGSEA. The CDR3 loop spans 10 amino acids. The CDR3 region has the DNA TGCAGCGTTGAGAGCTACGAGCAGTACTTC. Its translation is CSVESYEQYF.

The CDR3 loop reads CASSEPMGGRPYSTDTQYF. The DNA for the CDR3 is TGCGCCAGCAGTGAACCTATGGGGGGCCGACCCTATAGCACAGATACGCAGTATTTT. The J gene is TRBJ2-3, the V gene TRBV10-2, with D tentatively TRBD1 or TRBD2 (6 bases each). Germline V gene sequence: CDR1 WSHSY, CDR2 SAAADI. The CDR3 extends over 19 amino acids. Trimming stripped 3 bases from V and 0 bases from J, with 22 bases between.

V and J are TRBV28 and TRBJ1-5, with D uncertain. The CDR3 length is 16 residues. Germline V gene sequence: CDR1 MDHEN, CDR2 SYDVKM. V was clipped by 2 bases and J by 3 bases, with 14 bases between them. The CDR3 reads CASSLLGTGNNQPQHF. In DNA, the CDR3 is TGTGCCAGCAGTTTACTCGGTACTGGTAACAATCAGCCCCAGCATTTT.

This clone appeared a few times. The chain combines TRBV11-3 with TRBJ2-4; TRBD2 aligns across 14 bases. The CDR3 extends over 16 amino acids. Germline loops: CDR1 SGHNT, CDR2 YENEEA. The V segment lost 5 bases and the J segment 9 bases; nucleotides outside the gene matches: 9. The chain's CDR3 is CASSQGLAGAPPIQYF. The CDR3 nucleotides are TGTGCCAGCAGCCAGGGACTAGCGGGAGCCCCCCCCATTCAGTACTTC.

The chain carries TRBV30 and TRBJ1-1; D is unresolved. With 2 bases removed from V and 1 base from J, the gap between germline ends came to 20 bases. The CDR3 is 17 amino acids. Germline loops: CDR1 GTSNPN, CDR2 SVGIG (reference sequence). The CDR3 DNA is TGTGCCTGGAGTTTGGTGGGAGGGAAAAAGGGGAACACTGAAGCTTTCTTT. Its protein product is CAWSLVGGKKGNTEAFF.

The chain is built from TRBV2 and TRBJ2-7; 8 bases are a match to TRBD2. The V segment lost 8 bases and the J segment 3 bases; nucleotides outside the gene matches: 12. Germline V lookup: CDR1 SNHLY, CDR2 FYNNEI. The CDR3 is 15 residues long. In DNA form, the CDR3 reads TGTGCCAGCTCCCGCGGGACTAGGGCGAGCTACGAGCAGTACTTC. Residues: CASSRGTRASYEQYF.

In this sample, this clone turned up once. The gene calls are TRBV5-1 and TRBJ2-4; no definite D call. Trimming pared 0 bases from V and 5 bases from J, leaving 12 bases between. This CDR3 is built from 15 residues. CDR1 and CDR2 (germline): SGHRS, YFSETQ. CDR3 sequence: CASSLVLGRENIQYF. In nucleotides, the CDR3 is TGCGCCAGCAGCTTGGTTCTTGGACGGGAAAACATTCAGTACTTC.